Shown below are 19 T cell receptor beta chains from a single sample sequenced in a study of blood T cell repertoires in COVID-19. The repertoire was sequenced with immunoSEQ multiplex PCR; TCRdb's copy has only in-frame clones and lacks some. Of around 54,000 clones listed, more than 75% are singletons. The sample comprised PBMCs or T cells enriched from blood (not recorded which). The source is a woman aged 50 to 60 with acute COVID-19.

The V gene is TRBV10-2, the J gene TRBJ1-2; D not resolved. From germline, CDR1 is WSHSY and CDR2 SAAADI. The V end was cut by 2 bases, the J end by 4 bases, with 17 bases between. The CDR3 has 16 residues. CDR3 in amino acids: CASSELGVPRSYGYTF. In DNA form, the CDR3 reads TGCGCCAGCAGTGAGCTGGGAGTCCCTCGGTCCTATGGCTACACCTTC.

V gene TRBV5-1 combines with J gene TRBJ1-2; tentative D call: TRBD1 (5 bases). V lost 0 bases and J 1 base, leaving 7 bases between the germline ends. CDR3 size: 14 residues. Germline CDR1 SGHRS, CDR2 YFSETQ. The CDR3 sequence is CASSLADSNYGYTF. The CDR3, as DNA: TGCGCCAGCAGCTTGGCAGACAGTAACTATGGCTACACCTTC.

The rearrangement uses TRBV24-1 and TRBJ2-5; TRBD1 matches at 9 bases. This CDR3 is 16 amino acids long. V gave up 4 bases and J gave up 5 bases; unmatched junction bases: 10. Germline V gene data show CDR1 as KGHDR and CDR2 as SFDVKD. The CDR3 DNA reads as TGTGCCACCAGTGAGACCAGACAGGGGGATCGGGAGACCCAGTACTTC. Translated, it gives CATSETRQGDRETQYF.

The rearrangement joins TRBV5-8 to TRBJ2-7, with D tentatively TRBD1 (5 bases). CDR1 and CDR2 (germline): SGHTS, YDEGEE. The CDR3 extends over 14 amino acids. V was trimmed by 2 bases and J by 3 bases, leaving 12 bases between them. CDR3 region: CASSLGTGVYEQYF. The CDR3, as DNA: TGTGCCAGCAGCTTAGGAACAGGTGTCTACGAGCAGTACTTC.

This rearrangement joins TRBV5-5 to TRBJ1-2, with D hard to call. The V end was cut by 2 bases, the J end by 2 bases, with 10 bases between. The CDR3 length is 14 residues. Germline CDR1 SGHKS, CDR2 YYEKEE (reference sequence). DNA of the CDR3: TGTGCCAGCAGCTTCGGGGTTGGCAACTATGGCTACACCTTC. Amino acid sequence: CASSFGVGNYGYTF.

The chain recombines TRBV2 with TRBJ2-1, with 10 bases matching TRBD2. The trim removed 3 bases at V and 7 bases at J, leaving 12 bases unmatched. This CDR3 comprises 17 residues. Germline values: CDR1 SNHLY, CDR2 FYNNEI. The CDR3 DNA reads as TGTGCCAGCAGTGAGGGCTGGAGGCCTAGCGGGGGAAATGAGCAGTTCTTC. Translated: CASSEGWRPSGGNEQFF.

This clone has a single count. The chain uses TRBV9 and TRBJ2-3; 8 bases are shared with TRBD1. Germline trimming cut 4 bases from V and 2 bases from J; bases unmatched to any gene: 9. The CDR3 extends over 16 amino acids. The germline V gene has CDR1 SGDLS and CDR2 YYNGEE. The CDR3 loop reads CASSRRTGRLTDTQYF. The DNA of the CDR3 is TGTGCCAGCAGCAGACGGACAGGGCGCCTCACAGATACGCAGTATTTT.

This chain connects TRBV19 to TRBJ1-5; tentative D call: TRBD1 (5 bases). CDR1 is LNHDA and CDR2 is SQIVND in the germline V gene (reference sequence). V was trimmed by 8 bases and J by 0 bases, leaving 11 bases between them. CDR3 size: 14 residues. CDR3 bases: TGTGCCAGTGCTCGGACATATAGCAATCAGCCCCAGCATTTT. Its translation: CASARTYSNQPQHF.

The genes are TRBV19 and TRBJ2-3, with 7 bases lining up with TRBD2. Germline V lookup: CDR1 LNHDA, CDR2 SQIVND (reference sequence). The CDR3 length is 16 residues. J gave up 2 bases and V 4 bases, and 9 bases lay outside the gene matches. The CDR3 DNA sequence: TGTGCCAGTAGTAGTATTGGACTAGTAAACACAGATACGCAGTATTTT. Encoded protein: CASSSIGLVNTDTQYF.

The rearrangement uses TRBV7-3 and TRBJ1-1; TRBD1 agrees at 10 bases. The V gene's germline CDR1 is SGHTA and CDR2 FQGTGA. With V trimmed by 2 bases and J by 0 bases, 0 bases remained unmatched. The CDR3 has 15 residues. DNA of the CDR3: TGTGCCAGCAGCTTAGGGACAGGGGTGAACACTGAAGCTTTCTTT. Residues: CASSLGTGVNTEAFF.

The V gene is TRBV19, the J gene TRBJ1-3, with D possibly matching TRBD1 (5 bases). The germline CDR1 and CDR2 sequences are LNHDA and SQIVND (reference sequence). The V end was cut by 8 bases, the J end by 0 bases, with 17 bases between. This CDR3 contains 16 residues. The CDR3 reads CASSRRATLSGNTIYF. The DNA for the CDR3 is TGTGCCAGTTCCCGCAGGGCAACTCTCTCTGGAAACACCATATATTTT.

This clone turned up a few times. CDR3 nucleotides: TGTGCCAGCAGACAGACAGGAACCGGGGCCAACGTCCTGACTTTC. It translates to CASRQTGTGANVLTF. The rearrangement joins TRBV6-5 to TRBJ2-6, with TRBD1 as a possible D gene (6 bases). Germline V CDR1 and CDR2: MNHEY, SVGAGI. Trimming took 6 bases from V and 4 from J, leaving 13 bases between them. CDR3 length equals 15 residues.

CDR3 DNA: TGTGCCAGTAAGACCATGGCCCCCGGTGCCCGCGGGTTCTTC. It yields the protein CASKTMAPGARGFF. This chain connects TRBV28 to TRBJ2-1; D unclear. This CDR3 is built from 14 residues. V was cut by 9 bases and J by 15 bases, with 27 bases left in between. Germline lookup yields CDR1 MDHEN and CDR2 SYDVKM.

The CDR3 region has the DNA TGTGCCAGCAGTGACATCGGGACACCTTTCGGCTACACCTTC. Translating gives CASSDIGTPFGYTF. The V call is TRBV6-1, the J call TRBJ1-2, with D possibly matching TRBD1 (6 bases). V shed 3 bases and J shed 8 bases, with 16 bases lying between them. This CDR3 contains 14 residues. The germline gives CDR1 MNHNS, CDR2 SASEGT.

In its sample, this clone was seen once. This chain connects TRBV5-8 to TRBJ1-6; D gene uncertain. This CDR3 has 16 amino acids. Per germline, CDR1 SGHTS and CDR2 YDEGEE. With 3 bases removed from V and 0 bases from J, the gap between germline ends came to 10 bases. Written as DNA, the CDR3 is TGTGCCAGCAGCTCTCGACTGAGCTCCTATAATTCACCCCTCCACTTT. This codes for CASSSRLSSYNSPLHF. Full variable domain (missing parts from reference TRBV5-8 and TRBJ1-6): EAGVTQSPTHLIKTRGQQATLRCSPISGHTSVYWYQQALGLGLQFLLWYDEGEERNRGNFPPRFSGRQFPNYSSELNVNALELEDSALYLCASSSRLSSYNSPLHFGNGTRLTVT.

V and J are TRBV28 and TRBJ1-6; D may be TRBD1 (6 bases). Trimming took 3 bases from V and 10 from J, leaving 16 bases between them. This CDR3 region has 15 residues. Germline CDR1 and CDR2: MDHEN and SYDVKM. The CDR3: CASSLVQGLSSPLHF. As DNA, the CDR3 is TGTGCCAGCAGTTTGGTACAGGGCTTGTCGTCACCCCTCCACTTT. Filled out from reference TRBV28 and TRBJ1-6, the complete variable domain reads DVKVTQSSRYLVKRTGEKVFLECVQDMDHENMFWYRQDPGLGLRLIYFSYDVKMKEKGDIPEGYSVSREKKERFSLILESASTNQTSMYLCASSLVQGLSSPLHFGNGTRLTVT.

This sequence joins TRBV7-9 and TRBJ2-1, with TRBD1 matching over 8 bases. J gave up 7 bases and V 3 bases, and 2 bases lay outside the gene matches. The V gene's germline CDR1 is SEHNR and CDR2 FQNEAQ (reference sequence). The CDR3 contains 13 residues. The CDR3 DNA sequence: TGTGCCAGCAGCTTCCGGGACAGGAATGAGCAGTTCTTC. Its protein product is CASSFRDRNEQFF.

The chain couples TRBV12-5 to TRBJ1-1; the D is unclear. The germline V and J ends were trimmed by 11 bases and 2 bases, with 15 bases remaining between them. Germline V gene data show CDR1 as LGHNT and CDR2 as FRNRAP. This CDR3 contains 13 residues. CDR3: CASHGLSNTEAFF. CDR3 nucleotides: TGTGCTTCTCACGGGTTGTCTAACACTGAAGCTTTCTTT.

J is TRBJ1-2 and V is TRBV11-2; 10 bases fit TRBD1. The trim removed 5 bases at V and 7 bases at J, leaving 13 bases unmatched. The germline gives CDR1 SGHAT, CDR2 FQNNGV. The CDR3 loop spans 16 amino acids. The CDR3 spells CASSRSSTGGRSGYTF. DNA for the CDR3: TGTGCCAGCAGCCGGTCTTCGACAGGGGGCAGAAGTGGCTACACCTTC.